Listed below are T cell receptor beta chains from one sample, sequenced in a study of chemoradiotherapy in HPV16-positive cancers. Assay used: immunoSEQ multiplex PCR; TCRdb lists only in-frame clones, some missing. The sample holds around 68,000 clones, around nine tenths seen once. The source was blood, collected from a patient who underwent chemoradiotherapy. The receptor set was obtained from a human donor with HPV-associated anogenital cancer. The CDR3 runs from the conserved cysteine through the conserved F or W. The order of the fields is V gene, J gene, clone size, D gene, CDR3 protein, CDR3 DNA. D genes are given only for firm matches. Size is stated for part of the rows, as once, few or many counts, or as a class when the clone is expanded.

TRBV6-4,TRBJ2-3,few,.,CASSAGTSTDTQYF,TGTGCCAGCAGTGCCGGGACTAGCACAGATACGCAGTATTTT
TRBV25-1,TRBJ1-2,.,.,CASSEYWGNGYTF,TGTGCCAGCAGTGAATATTGGGGGAATGGCTACACCTTC
TRBV27,TRBJ2-5,.,.,CASSPSWAGTQYF,TGTGCCAGCAGTCCGTCCTGGGCAGGGACCCAGTACTTC
TRBV18,TRBJ1-5,.,.,CASSPTTSNQPQHF,TGTGCCAGCTCACCAACGACGTCCAATCAGCCCCAGCATTTT
TRBV19,TRBJ1-6,.,TRBD1,CASSKWDSLKEPLHF,TGTGCCAGTAGTAAATGGGACAGCTTGAAGGAACCCCTCCACTTT
TRBV5-6,TRBJ2-7,.,TRBD1,CASSWGQETYEQYF,TGTGCCAGCAGCTGGGGACAGGAAACCTACGAGCAGTACTTC
TRBV30,TRBJ1-5,once,TRBD1,CAWSVLGTGIKPQHF,TGTGCCTGGAGTGTACTGGGGACAGGGATAAAGCCCCAGCATTTT
TRBV6-5,TRBJ2-7,few,.,CASSYSLAADYEQYF,TGTGCCAGCAGTTACTCGCTAGCTGCAGACTACGAGCAGTACTTC
TRBV5-8,TRBJ2-3,.,.,CASSSRGAGDTQYF,TGTGCCAGCAGCTCTAGGGGGGCTGGAGATACGCAGTATTTT
TRBV2,TRBJ1-6,.,.,CASSVTGQILNSPLHF,TGTGCCAGCAGTGTTACTGGGCAGATTTTAAATTCACCCCTCCACTTT
TRBV25-1,TRBJ2-1,once,.,CATKSLDNEQFF,TGTGCCACCAAGTCACTTGACAATGAGCAGTTCTTC
TRBV2,TRBJ2-7,.,.,CASSEASGGYYEQYF,TGTGCCAGCAGTGAAGCTAGCGGCGGGTACTACGAGCAGTACTTC
TRBV5-1,TRBJ2-1,.,TRBD1,CASSLEGTGGNYNEQFF,TGCGCCAGCAGCTTGGAGGGGACAGGGGGAAACTACAATGAGCAGTTCTTC
TRBV6-6,TRBJ2-2,.,.,CASSYRPENTGELFF,TGTGCCAGCAGTTACCGCCCGGAGAACACCGGGGAGCTGTTTTTT
TRBV6-1,TRBJ1-2,.,.,CASGRPPDHYGYTF,TGTGCCAGCGGAAGACCCCCCGACCACTATGGCTACACCTTC
TRBV6-6,TRBJ2-7,.,TRBD2,CASLFMTSASEQYF,TGTGCCAGCCTTTTCATGACTAGCGCTTCCGAGCAGTACTTC
TRBV7-3,TRBJ2-5,.,TRBD2,CASSLTSGGNQETQYF,TGTGCCAGCAGCTTAACTAGCGGGGGAAACCAAGAGACCCAGTACTTC
TRBV6-5,TRBJ1-1,.,.,CASSYSGVNTEAFF,TGTGCCAGCAGTTACTCCGGGGTAAACACTGAAGCTTTCTTT
TRBV5-1,TRBJ2-7,.,.,CASSLEAPYEQYF,TGCGCCAGCAGCTTAGAGGCCCCCTACGAGCAGTACTTC
TRBV19,TRBJ1-5,.,TRBD1,CASSIRTGNGVSNQPQHF,TGTGCCAGTAGTATACGGACAGGGAACGGGGTAAGCAATCAGCCCCAGCATTTT
TRBV13,TRBJ2-5,.,.,CASNTGKGETQYF,TGTGCCAGCAATACGGGGAAAGGAGAGACCCAGTACTTC
TRBV11-2,TRBJ1-6,.,.,CASRVVGDSPLHF,TGTGCCAGCAGGGTGGTTGGGGATTCACCCCTCCACTTT
TRBV4-1,TRBJ2-2,.,.,CASSPLRGGQNTGELFF,TGCGCCAGCAGCCCCCTGAGGGGGGGCCAGAACACCGGGGAGCTGTTTTTT
TRBV27,TRBJ2-7,.,TRBD2,CASSFIFRAGGGEQYF,TGTGCCAGCAGTTTTATTTTTCGAGCGGGAGGGGGCGAGCAGTACTTC
TRBV10-3,TRBJ2-1,once,.,CATRGAGGNEQFF,TGTGCCACCAGGGGAGCTGGGGGCAATGAGCAGTTCTTC
TRBV5-8,TRBJ1-1,.,.,CASSWVWAHEAFF,TGTGCCAGCAGCTGGGTTTGGGCCCACGAAGCTTTCTTT
TRBV6-5,TRBJ1-3,.,.,CASSLSSGNTIYF,TGTGCCAGCAGCCTTAGCTCTGGAAACACCATATATTTT
TRBV7-6,TRBJ2-1,once,.,CASSPLGWGTYNEQFF,TGTGCCAGCAGCCCCCTCGGCTGGGGAACCTACAATGAGCAGTTCTTC
TRBV27,TRBJ2-7,.,.,CASSPPASHEQYF,TGTGCCAGCAGTCCACCAGCTTCGCACGAGCAGTACTTC
TRBV5-8,TRBJ1-5,.,.,CASSLVNNQPQHF,TGTGCCAGCAGCTTGGTTAACAATCAGCCCCAGCATTTT
TRBV7-9,TRBJ1-5,.,.,CASSSTSNQPQHF,TGTGCCAGCAGCTCCACAAGCAATCAGCCCCAGCATTTT
TRBV19,TRBJ1-2,.,.,CASSIPPPGAFGYTF,TGTGCCAGTAGTATACCCCCCCCTGGAGCGTTTGGCTACACCTTC
TRBV7-9,TRBJ2-1,.,.,CASSLAMGQSNEQFF,TGTGCCAGCAGTTTAGCGATGGGACAAAGTAATGAGCAGTTCTTC
TRBV11-2,TRBJ1-2,.,TRBD1,CASSLDRGDRAGYTF,TGTGCCAGCAGCTTAGATCGGGGGGACAGGGCTGGCTACACCTTC
TRBV9,TRBJ2-3,.,.,CASSKRVTDTQYF,TGTGCCAGCAGTAAGCGGGTCACAGATACGCAGTATTTT
TRBV5-1,TRBJ2-2,.,.,CASSLEKGSTGELFF,TGCGCCAGCAGCTTGGAAAAGGGGAGCACCGGGGAGCTGTTTTTT
TRBV5-6,TRBJ1-6,.,.,CASSRMGNAPLHF,TGTGCCAGCAGCCGCATGGGGAATGCACCCCTCCACTTT
TRBV5-5,TRBJ1-1,.,.,CASSQNTEAFF,TGTGCCAGCAGCCAGAACACTGAAGCTTTCTTT
TRBV9,TRBJ2-4,.,TRBD1,CASSAGQGVIAKNIQYF,TGTGCCAGCAGCGCCGGACAGGGCGTGATAGCCAAAAACATTCAGTACTTC
TRBV28,TRBJ2-7,.,.,CASSLDWIAVSEQYF,TGTGCCAGCAGTTTAGACTGGATAGCCGTTTCCGAGCAGTACTTC
TRBV19,TRBJ1-2,.,TRBD1,CASSSRQGDYGYTF,TGTGCCAGTAGTTCCAGACAGGGAGACTATGGCTACACCTTC
TRBV2,TRBJ2-1,.,TRBD1,CASSAKTGAPGNEQFF,TGTGCCAGCAGTGCTAAAACAGGGGCACCGGGGAATGAGCAGTTCTTC
TRBV6-1,TRBJ1-5,.,.,CASGYPYSNQPQHF,TGTGCCAGCGGGTACCCGTATAGCAATCAGCCCCAGCATTTT
TRBV19,TRBJ1-5,.,.,CASRPWGDGNQPQHF,TGTGCCAGTAGACCTTGGGGTGACGGCAATCAGCCCCAGCATTTT
TRBV5-4,TRBJ1-2,few,.,CASSLAGPEYGYTF,TGTGCCAGCAGCTTGGCCGGACCCGAATATGGCTACACCTTC
TRBV5-8,TRBJ2-1,few,.,CASSISGAGRSYNEQFF,TGTGCCAGCAGCATATCGGGAGCGGGTCGCTCCTACAATGAGCAGTTCTTC
TRBV6-6,TRBJ1-1,.,.,CASTETWNTEAFF,TGTGCCAGCACCGAAACTTGGAACACTGAAGCTTTCTTT
TRBV18,TRBJ2-5,.,TRBD1,CASFIPGGGETQYF,TGTGCCAGCTTTATCCCAGGGGGTGGAGAGACCCAGTACTTC
TRBV15,TRBJ2-3,.,.,CATSRDPQLGTQYF,TGTGCCACCAGCAGAGATCCCCAACTCGGGACGCAGTATTTT
TRBV6-5,TRBJ2-7,.,TRBD2,CASSSPGLAGYEQYF,TGTGCCAGCAGTTCCCCGGGACTAGCGGGGTACGAGCAGTACTTC
TRBV30,TRBJ1-1,few,TRBD1,CAWSRQGGTEAFF,TGTGCCTGGAGTAGACAGGGAGGCACTGAAGCTTTCTTT
TRBV27,TRBJ1-6,.,.,CASSRLSSYNSPLHF,TGTGCCAGCAGCCGACTGAGCTCCTATAATTCACCCCTCCACTTT
TRBV5-1,TRBJ1-3,.,.,CASSLTFSGNTIYF,TGCGCCAGCAGCTTGACCTTCTCTGGAAACACCATATATTTT
TRBV28,TRBJ2-7,.,TRBD2,CASSLRSSGTSVYEQYF,TGTGCCAGCAGTTTACGCTCTTCCGGGACTAGTGTCTACGAGCAGTACTTC
TRBV5-8,TRBJ2-1,.,TRBD2,CASSFSGTRTNEQFF,TGTGCCAGCAGCTTCTCCGGGACTAGAACGAATGAGCAGTTCTTC
TRBV7-3,TRBJ1-2,.,.,CASSLLGGADYGYTF,TGTGCCAGCAGCTTATTAGGGGGGGCCGACTATGGCTACACCTTC
TRBV19,TRBJ2-1,.,TRBD2,CASRSGTSGTPYNEQFF,TGTGCCAGTAGGTCTGGGACTAGCGGGACCCCCTACAATGAGCAGTTCTTC